A selection of T cell receptor beta chains follows, all from one sample in a study of blood T cells in healthy people across ages. MiXCR, run by TCRdb on the 5' RACE reads, gives a single entry per CDR3 protein. The sample gives some 1.5 million distinct CDR3 sequences, less than 45% of which show up once; 4% is in the top ten. The source material was blood. These receptors all come from a woman between 18 and 29 years old in good health. Both conserved end residues are part of each CDR3. The order of the fields is D gene, J gene, clone size, V gene, CDR3 protein. The D gene is left open where the match is weak. A row's size may be missing; if present it is once, few, many or a size class.

>-|TRBJ1-2|few|TRBV6-6
CASRGALAPYGYTF
>-|TRBJ2-7|few|TRBV12-3/TRBV12-4
CASSFGAFSYEQYF
>TRBD1|TRBJ2-1|few|TRBV5-1
CASSLDRVRSRYNEQFF
>TRBD1|TRBJ1-2|few|TRBV6-6
CASSFGQAWDYGYTF
>-|TRBJ2-7|-|TRBV10-2
CASSESKPGYEQYF
>-|TRBJ2-1|-|TRBV7-9
CASEGEPVKDEQFF
>-|TRBJ1-1|few|TRBV7-9
CASSLARSLNTEAFF
>-|TRBJ1-2|-|TRBV29-1
CSVFYRAGENGYTF
>-|TRBJ1-1|-|TRBV7-9
CASSSERQPQRGNTEAFF
>-|TRBJ2-5|-|TRBV11-2
CASSLKEQYF
>-|TRBJ2-4|few|TRBV20-1
CSAGTPTAAKNIQYF
>-|TRBJ1-2|-|TRBV4-2
CASSEGWKDGYTF
>-|-|-|TRBV29-1
CSFNEGMQGEQYF
>TRBD2|TRBJ2-1|-|TRBV14
CASSQAFTSGRKNEQFF
>TRBD2|TRBJ2-5|-|TRBV2
CASHPRTSRNEQYF
>TRBD1|TRBJ1-2|-|TRBV27
CASSFGGQGAAFNYGYTF
>-|TRBJ2-7|few|TRBV29-1
CSVEAGHYEQYF
>-|TRBJ2-4|-|TRBV9
CASSVGGIQYF
>TRBD2|TRBJ2-1|many|TRBV29-1
CSVSRDYAYNEQFF
>TRBD2|TRBJ2-7|-|TRBV11-1
CASSQTPSGSNEQYF
>TRBD2|TRBJ2-1|few|TRBV7-2
CASSSSSGGLEQFF
>-|TRBJ2-7|few|TRBV30
CAWKQGYEQYF